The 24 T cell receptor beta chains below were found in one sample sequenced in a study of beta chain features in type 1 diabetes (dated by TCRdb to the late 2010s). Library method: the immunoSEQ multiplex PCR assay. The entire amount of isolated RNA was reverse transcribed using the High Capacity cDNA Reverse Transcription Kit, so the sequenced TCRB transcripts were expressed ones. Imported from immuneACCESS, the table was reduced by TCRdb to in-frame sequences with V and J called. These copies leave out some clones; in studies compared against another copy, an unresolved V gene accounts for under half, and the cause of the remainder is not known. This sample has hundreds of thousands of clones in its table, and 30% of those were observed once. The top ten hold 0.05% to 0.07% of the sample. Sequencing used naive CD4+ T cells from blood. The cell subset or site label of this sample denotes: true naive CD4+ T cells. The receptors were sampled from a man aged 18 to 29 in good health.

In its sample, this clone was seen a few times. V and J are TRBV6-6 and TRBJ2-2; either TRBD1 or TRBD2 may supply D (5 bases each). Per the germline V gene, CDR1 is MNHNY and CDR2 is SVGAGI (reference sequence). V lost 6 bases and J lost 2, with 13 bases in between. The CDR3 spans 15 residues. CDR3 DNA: TGTGCCAGCAGCTCCGGGACCATAAACACCGGGGAGCTGTTTTTT. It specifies CASSSGTINTGELFF.

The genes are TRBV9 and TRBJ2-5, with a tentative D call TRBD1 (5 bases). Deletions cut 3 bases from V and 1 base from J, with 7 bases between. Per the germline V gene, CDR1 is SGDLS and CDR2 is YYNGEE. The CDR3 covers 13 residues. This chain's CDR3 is CASSGRGQETQYF. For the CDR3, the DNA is TGTGCCAGCAGCGGAAGGGGCCAAGAGACCCAGTACTTC.

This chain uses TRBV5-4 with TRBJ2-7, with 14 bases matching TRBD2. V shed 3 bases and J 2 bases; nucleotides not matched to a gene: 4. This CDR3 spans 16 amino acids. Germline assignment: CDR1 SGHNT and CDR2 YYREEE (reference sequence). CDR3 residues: CASSSRLAGGPYEQYF. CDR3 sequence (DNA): TGTGCCAGCAGCTCCCGACTAGCGGGAGGGCCCTACGAGCAGTACTTC. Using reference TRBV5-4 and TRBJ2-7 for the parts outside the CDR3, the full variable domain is ETGVTQSPTHLIKTRGQQVTLRCSSQSGHNTVSWYQQALGQGPQFIFQYYREEENGRGNFPPRFSGLQFPNYSSELNVNALELDDSALYLCASSSRLAGGPYEQYFGPGTRLTVT.

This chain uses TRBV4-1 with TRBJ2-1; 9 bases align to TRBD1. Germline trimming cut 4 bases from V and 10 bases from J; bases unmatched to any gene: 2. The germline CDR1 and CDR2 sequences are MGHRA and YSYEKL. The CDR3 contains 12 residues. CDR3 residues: CASSRTGVEQFF. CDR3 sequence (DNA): TGCGCCAGCAGCCGGACAGGGGTAGAGCAGTTCTTC.

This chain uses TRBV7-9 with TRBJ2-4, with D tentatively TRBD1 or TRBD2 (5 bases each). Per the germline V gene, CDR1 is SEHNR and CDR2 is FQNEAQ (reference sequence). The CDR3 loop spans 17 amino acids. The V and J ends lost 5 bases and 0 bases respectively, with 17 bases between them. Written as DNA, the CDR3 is TGTGCCAGCAGCCCCGGGGCATCATGGCTAGCCAAAAACATTCAGTACTTC. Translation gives CASSPGASWLAKNIQYF.

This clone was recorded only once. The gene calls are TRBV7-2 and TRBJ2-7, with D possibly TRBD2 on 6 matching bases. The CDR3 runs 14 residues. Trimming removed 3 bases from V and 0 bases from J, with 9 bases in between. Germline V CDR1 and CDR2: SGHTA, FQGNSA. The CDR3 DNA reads TGTGCCAGCAGCTTTATTAGCGGCTCCTACGAGCAGTACTTC. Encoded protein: CASSFISGSYEQYF. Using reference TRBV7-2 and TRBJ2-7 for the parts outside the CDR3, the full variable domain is GAGVSQSPSNKVTEKGKDVELRCDPISGHTALYWYRQSLGQGLEFLIYFQGNSAPDKSGLPSDRFSAERTGGSVSTLTIQRTQQEDSAVYLCASSFISGSYEQYFGPGTRLTVT.

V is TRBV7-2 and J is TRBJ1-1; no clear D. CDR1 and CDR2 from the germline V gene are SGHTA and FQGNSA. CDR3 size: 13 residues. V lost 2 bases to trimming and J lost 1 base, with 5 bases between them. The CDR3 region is CASSLISNTEAFF. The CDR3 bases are TGTGCCAGCAGCTTAATATCGAACACTGAAGCTTTCTTT.

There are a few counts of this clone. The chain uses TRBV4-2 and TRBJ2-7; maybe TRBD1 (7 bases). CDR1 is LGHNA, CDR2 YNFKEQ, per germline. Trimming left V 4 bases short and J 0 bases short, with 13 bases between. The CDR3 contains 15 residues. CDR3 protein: CASSRSGGHSYEQYF. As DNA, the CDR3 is TGTGCCAGCAGCCGGTCAGGGGGGCACTCCTACGAGCAGTACTTC.

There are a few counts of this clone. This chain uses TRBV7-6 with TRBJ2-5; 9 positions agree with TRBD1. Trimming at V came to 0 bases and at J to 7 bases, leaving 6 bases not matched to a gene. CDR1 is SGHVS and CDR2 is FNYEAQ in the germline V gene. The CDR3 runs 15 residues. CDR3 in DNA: TGTGCCAGCAGCTTAGCGGGGACAGGGCTAGGGACCCAGTACTTC. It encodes CASSLAGTGLGTQYF.

This CDR3 is CASSLDRDRGRLRVYEQYF. For the CDR3, the DNA is TGTGCCAGCAGCTTGGACCGGGACAGGGGGCGTCTGAGGGTCTACGAGCAGTACTTC. J is TRBJ2-7 and V is TRBV5-4; 12 nucleotides line up with TRBD1. From germline, CDR1 is SGHNT and CDR2 YYREEE (reference sequence). The V and J ends lost 0 bases and 3 bases, in that order; junction bases with no gene match: 13. The CDR3 runs 19 residues.

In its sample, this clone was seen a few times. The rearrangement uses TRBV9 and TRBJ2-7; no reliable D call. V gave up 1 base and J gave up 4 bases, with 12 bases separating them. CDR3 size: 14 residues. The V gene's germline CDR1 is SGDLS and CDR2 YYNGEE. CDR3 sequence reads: CASSVSAGVYEQYF. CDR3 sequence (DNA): TGTGCCAGCAGCGTATCGGCCGGCGTGTACGAGCAGTACTTC.

The CDR3 loop is CASSSLTASSYNEQFF. In DNA, the CDR3 is TGTGCCAGCAGTTCCCTGACTGCGAGCTCCTACAATGAGCAGTTCTTC. J is TRBJ2-1 and V is TRBV28; D not certain. V was trimmed by 4 bases and J by 0 bases, leaving 13 bases between them. This CDR3 is 16 amino acids long. Germline values: CDR1 MDHEN, CDR2 SYDVKM.

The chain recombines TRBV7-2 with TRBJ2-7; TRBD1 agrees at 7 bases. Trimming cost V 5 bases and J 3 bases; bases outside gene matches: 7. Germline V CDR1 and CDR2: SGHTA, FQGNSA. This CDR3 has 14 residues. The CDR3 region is CASSPGTVYYEQYF. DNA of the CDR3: TGTGCCAGCAGCCCGGGGACAGTCTACTACGAGCAGTACTTC.

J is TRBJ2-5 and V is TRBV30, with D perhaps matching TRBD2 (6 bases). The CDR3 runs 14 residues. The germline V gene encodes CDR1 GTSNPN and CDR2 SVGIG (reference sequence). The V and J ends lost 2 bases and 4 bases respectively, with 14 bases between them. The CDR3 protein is CAWSKEGLRETQYF. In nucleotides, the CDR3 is TGTGCCTGGAGTAAGGAGGGCCTGAGAGAGACCCAGTACTTC.

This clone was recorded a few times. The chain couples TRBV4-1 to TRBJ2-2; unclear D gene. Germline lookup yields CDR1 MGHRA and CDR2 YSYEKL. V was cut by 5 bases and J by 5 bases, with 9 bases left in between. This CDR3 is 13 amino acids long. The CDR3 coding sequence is TGCGCCAGCAGCTCGTACGGGACCGGGGAGCTGTTTTTT. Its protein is CASSSYGTGELFF.

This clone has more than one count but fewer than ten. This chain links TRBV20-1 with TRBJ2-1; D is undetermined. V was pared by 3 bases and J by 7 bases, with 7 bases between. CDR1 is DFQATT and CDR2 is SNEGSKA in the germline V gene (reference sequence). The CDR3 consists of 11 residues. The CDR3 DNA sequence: TGCAGTGCTAGTTCGAGGAATGAGCAGTTCTTC. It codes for CSASSRNEQFF.

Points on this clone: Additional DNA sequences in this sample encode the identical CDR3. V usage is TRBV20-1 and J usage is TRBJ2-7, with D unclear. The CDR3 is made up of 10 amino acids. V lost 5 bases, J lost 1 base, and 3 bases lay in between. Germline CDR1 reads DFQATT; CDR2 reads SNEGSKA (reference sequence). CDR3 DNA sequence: TGCAGTGCTCGTTCCTACGAGCAGTACTTC. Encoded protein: CSARSYEQYF.

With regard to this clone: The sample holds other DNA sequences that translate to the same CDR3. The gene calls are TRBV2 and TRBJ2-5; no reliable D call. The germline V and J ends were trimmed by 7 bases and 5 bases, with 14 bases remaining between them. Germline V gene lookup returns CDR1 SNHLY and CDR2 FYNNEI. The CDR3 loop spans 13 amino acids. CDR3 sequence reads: CASTVDRGETQYF. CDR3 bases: TGTGCCAGCACCGTCGACCGTGGGGAGACCCAGTACTTC.

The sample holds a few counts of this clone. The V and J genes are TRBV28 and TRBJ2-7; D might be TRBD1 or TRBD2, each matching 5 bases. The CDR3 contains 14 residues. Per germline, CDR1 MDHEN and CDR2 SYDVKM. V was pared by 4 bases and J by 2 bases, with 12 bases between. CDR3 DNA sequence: TGTGCCAGCAGTTCCCCCGGGACGGCCTACGAGCAGTACTTC. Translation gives CASSSPGTAYEQYF. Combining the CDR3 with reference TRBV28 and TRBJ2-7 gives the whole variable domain DVKVTQSSRYLVKRTGEKVFLECVQDMDHENMFWYRQDPGLGLRLIYFSYDVKMKEKGDIPEGYSVSREKKERFSLILESASTNQTSMYLCASSSPGTAYEQYFGPGTRLTVT.

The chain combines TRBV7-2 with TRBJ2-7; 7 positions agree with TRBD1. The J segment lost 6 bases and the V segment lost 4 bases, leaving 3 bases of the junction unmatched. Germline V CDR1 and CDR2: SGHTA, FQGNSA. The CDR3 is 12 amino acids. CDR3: CASSSTGFEQYF. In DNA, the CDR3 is TGTGCCAGCAGCTCGACAGGGTTCGAGCAGTACTTC.

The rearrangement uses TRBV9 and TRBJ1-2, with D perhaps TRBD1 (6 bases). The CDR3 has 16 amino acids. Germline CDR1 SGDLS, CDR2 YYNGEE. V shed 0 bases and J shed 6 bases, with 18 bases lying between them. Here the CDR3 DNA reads TGTGCCAGCAGCGTAGGACAGGCTCGAGGCATCAATGGCTACACCTTC. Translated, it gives CASSVGQARGINGYTF.

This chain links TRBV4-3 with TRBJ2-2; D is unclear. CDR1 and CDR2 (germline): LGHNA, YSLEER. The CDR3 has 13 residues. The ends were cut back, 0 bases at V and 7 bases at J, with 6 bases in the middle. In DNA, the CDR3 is TGCGCCAGCAGCCAAGAGGCGTACGGGGAGCTGTTTTTT. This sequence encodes CASSQEAYGELFF.

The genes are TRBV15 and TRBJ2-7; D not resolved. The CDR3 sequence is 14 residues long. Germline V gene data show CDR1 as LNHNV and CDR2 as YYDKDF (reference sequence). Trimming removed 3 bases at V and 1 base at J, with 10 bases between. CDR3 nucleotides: TGTGCCACCAGCAGGGAGAAGGGATCCTACGAGCAGTACTTC. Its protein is CATSREKGSYEQYF.

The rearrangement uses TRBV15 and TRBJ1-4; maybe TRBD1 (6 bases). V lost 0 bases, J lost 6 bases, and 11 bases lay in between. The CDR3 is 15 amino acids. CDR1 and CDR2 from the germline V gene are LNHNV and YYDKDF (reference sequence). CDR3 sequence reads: CATSRDSRGDEKLFF. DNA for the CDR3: TGTGCCACCAGCAGAGATTCCAGGGGAGATGAAAAACTGTTTTTT.